This TCR beta chain emerged from a study of T cell repertoires in ileal Crohn's disease (dated by TCRdb to between 2019 and 2020). The study in broad terms: The median duration of disease was roughly eight years, and at the time of surgery about 35% of patients were active smokers. Surgery was performed for a complication in all patients, with stricturing disease in roughly 60% and penetrating disease in around 40%. Roughly half of the patients were given postoperative therapy, with about a dozen receiving thiopurines and over 15 receiving anti-TNF agents. TCR repertoire analysis was performed in 45 to 65 Crohn's disease patients drawn from a prospective multicentre cohort. The study was conducted in parallel with a multicentre cohort that was designed to identify predictors of early endoscopic recurrence following ileocolonic resection. Endoscopic postoperative recurrence was defined by a Rutgeerts score above i0. The study sequenced about 150 mucosal samples from roughly 60 patients, taken at several locations on the surgical specimen and at postoperative endoscopy.

The germline V gene provides CDR1 SGHRS and CDR2 YFSETQ. CDR3 length: 17 amino acids, cysteine to phenylalanine. Kept here is only the CDR3 DNA, which spans 51 bases and is read in frame from base 1. V ends up 4 bases short and J 1 base short, with an unmatched junction base count of 5. Roughly 540 nanograms of biopsy DNA per sample were submitted for commercial TCRB immunosequencing. Adaptive Biotechnology amplified CDR3 regions from genomic DNA with a two-step multiplex PCR that controlled for amplification bias. In the first PCR, primers covered every V and J gene segment, and in the second PCR, barcodes and Illumina adapters were added. CDR3 libraries were sequenced using an Illumina instrument. On the authors' methods: The analysis drew on both the pipelines supplied by the vendor and custom analysis of the raw data in R/Bioconductor running R version 3.3.0. Clonality, which ranges from 0 to 1, was calculated as the inverse of the normalised Shannon entropy across all productive clones. High-frequency clones were defined as the share of the repertoire taken up by the top 100 clones, keeping only clones that passed a 95% confidence test. The Simpson index measured repertoire diversity, and the Morisita-Horn index measured overlap between samples. TCRdb took this table from immuneACCESS and kept in-frame rearrangements with V and J called. Such tables lack part of the clones; where checked against another copy, unresolved V genes explain under half of the gap, and the rest is unexplained. Clone size and the V and J calls come from that table; the DNA yielded D and trimming. The sample includes some 5,000 clones, with under 90% observed a single time. The ten largest clonotypes hold roughly 26% of the sample.

A word on this clone: What antigen it recognizes has not been identified. The record has no base qualities; no much larger clone is one base away.

Adults with ileal or ileocolonic Crohn's disease for whom ileocolonic resection was indicated were considered eligible. Whole ileal mucosal biopsies were stored frozen at -80°C before DNA extraction. Genomic DNA was extracted from frozen whole biopsies with a TRizol-based method and quantified on a NanoDrop 2000 spectrophotometer. Results and caveats for the whole study, not just this receptor: A significantly higher proportion of clonal expansions was observed in active smokers at surgery than in non-smokers (approximately 26% vs 17%, p=0.02). Only a subgroup of patients, of unstated size, had their mucosal CD4 and CD8 T cells sorted and sequenced. Higher percentages of high-frequency clones at the time of surgery were linked to endoscopic recurrence, and every patient with clonality above 26.8% (18/57) had recurrence. Compared with CD4 T cells, sorted CD8 T cells contained more high-frequency clones, which suggests that the mucosal expansions were mostly CD8.

This chain joins TRBV5-1 to TRBJ2-3, and 14 bases in between align with TRBD2. Material: ileal tissue. This clonotype was sampled from an adult with Crohn's disease. The DNA reads as follows: TGCGCCAGCAGCCCCGGACTAGCGGGAGGAGGCACAGATACGCAGTATTTT. It translates to CASSPGLAGGGTDTQYF.